This T cell receptor (beta chain) was sequenced in a study of blood T cell repertoires in COVID-19. Study at large: Material from acute and convalescent COVID-19 was sourced from the United States, Italy and Spain.

As concerns this clone: This sample also contains other DNA sequences that code for the same CDR3.

The CDR3 runs to 13 residues. Germline loops: CDR1 MNHEY, CDR2 SVGAGI. V shed 2 bases and J shed 5 bases, with 9 bases lying between them. This table comes from immunoSEQ multiplex PCR, and its TCRdb copy is limited to in-frame clones, with some not included. The sample consists of around 200,000 clones, roughly nine tenths of them appearing once. The source is a woman of 80 years or more in a cohort sampled during active or convalescent COVID-19. The sequencing sample was made of peripheral blood. The chain recombines TRBV6-5 with TRBJ1-1; possibly TRBD1 for D (5 bases). CDR3 sequence: CASSYVGGTEAFF. The CDR3 DNA sequence: TGTGCCAGCAGTTACGTTGGGGGGACTGAAGCTTTCTTT.